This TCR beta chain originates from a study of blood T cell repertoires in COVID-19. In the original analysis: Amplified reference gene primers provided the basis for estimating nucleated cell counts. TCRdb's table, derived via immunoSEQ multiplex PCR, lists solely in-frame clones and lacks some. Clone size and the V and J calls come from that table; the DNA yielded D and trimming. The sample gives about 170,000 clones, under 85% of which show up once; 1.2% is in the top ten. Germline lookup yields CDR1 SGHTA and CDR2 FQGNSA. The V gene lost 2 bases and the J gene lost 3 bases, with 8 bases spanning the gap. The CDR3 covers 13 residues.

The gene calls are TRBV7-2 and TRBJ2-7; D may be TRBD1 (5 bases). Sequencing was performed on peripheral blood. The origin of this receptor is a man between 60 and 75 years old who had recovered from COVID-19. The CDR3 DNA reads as TGTGCCAGCAGCTTACAACAGGACTACGAGCAGTACTTC. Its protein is CASSLQQDYEQYF.